Following are 10 T cell receptor beta chains from one sample sequenced in a study of cytomegalovirus exposure and HLA in healthy donors. PCR primers comprised 60 Vbeta and 13 Jbeta primers. Only in-frame clones appear in the TCRdb table, and some are missing; sequencing was by immunoSEQ multiplex PCR. Here the sample spans roughly 140,000 clones, 76% being singletons. The sequenced sample consisted of PBMCs. These receptors came from a woman aged 40 to 50 in good health and CMV-seronegative.

This sequence joins TRBV7-9 and TRBJ2-5; 7 bases match TRBD1. The CDR3 covers 15 residues. The V segment lost 4 bases and the J segment 12 bases; nucleotides outside the gene matches: 17. Germline CDR1 is SEHNR and CDR2 is FQNEAQ (reference sequence). This CDR3 reads CASSSGQAIWAPEYF. The CDR3 DNA reads TGTGCCAGCAGCTCTGGACAGGCAATATGGGCTCCCGAGTACTTC.

This clone was observed a handful of times. The genes are TRBV6-5 and TRBJ1-1; 9 bases are a match to TRBD1. V dropped 4 bases and J dropped 7; count of bases not matched to a gene: 7. In germline, CDR1 is MNHEY, CDR2 SVGAGI. This CDR3 is 14 amino acids long. This CDR3 reads CASSLQGAQVEAFF. The CDR3 coding sequence is TGTGCCAGCAGTTTACAGGGGGCGCAGGTTGAAGCTTTCTTT.

The CDR3, as DNA: TGTGCCAGCAGTGGCTCGCAGGGGGATGTTGGTGAGCAGTTCTTC. Translating gives CASSGSQGDVGEQFF. The J gene is TRBJ2-1, the V gene TRBV6-1, with 7 bases lining up with TRBD1. This CDR3 comprises 15 residues. CDR1 and CDR2 from the germline V gene are MNHNS and SASEGT. V trimming: 4 bases; J trimming: 9 bases; junction bases outside the gene matches: 12.

This clone was seen only a few times. The chain uses TRBV9 and TRBJ2-5; possibly TRBD2 for D (5 bases). Germline CDR1 SGDLS, CDR2 YYNGEE. V was trimmed by 3 bases and J by 6 bases, leaving 12 bases between them. This CDR3 has 13 amino acids. CDR3: CASSGASIQTQYF. CDR3 coding DNA: TGTGCCAGCAGCGGGGCTAGCATACAGACCCAGTACTTC.

This chain uses TRBV6-5 with TRBJ1-1; D may be TRBD1 (5 bases). This CDR3 contains 15 residues. Trimming took off 6 bases at V and 3 bases at J, with 17 bases between the two ends. CDR1 is MNHEY and CDR2 is SVGAGI in the germline V gene. Written as DNA, the CDR3 is TGTGCCAGCAGCTCCCCGGGGGGGTGGTACACTGAAGCTTTCTTT. Residues: CASSSPGGWYTEAFF.

The chain couples TRBV5-1 to TRBJ2-5; TRBD2 matches 14 bases. This CDR3 spans 16 amino acids. Germline V lookup: CDR1 SGHRS, CDR2 YFSETQ. V shed 4 bases and J 5 bases; nucleotides not matched to a gene: 7. The DNA for the CDR3 is TGCGCCAGCAGCCTCGGGACTAGCGGGAGCTGGGAGACCCAGTACTTC. It translates to CASSLGTSGSWETQYF.

The rearrangement links TRBV5-1 to TRBJ2-3; the match to TRBD1 covers 8 bases. This CDR3 is built from 12 residues. Unmatched junction bases numbered 3, after V lost 4 bases and J lost 8 bases. Germline V CDR1 and CDR2: SGHRS, YFSETQ. The CDR3: CASSDGQGTQYF. In DNA, the CDR3 is TGCGCCAGCAGCGACGGACAGGGTACGCAGTATTTT.

The rearrangement joins TRBV7-9 to TRBJ1-1; 9 bases map to TRBD1. After removal of 10 bases from V and 5 bases from J, the junction contained 14 bases not matched to a gene. CDR3 length equals 15 residues. Germline CDR1 is SEHNR and CDR2 is FQNEAQ (reference sequence). The chain's CDR3 is CATHWGDRVGTEAFF. Written as DNA, the CDR3 is TGTGCCACCCACTGGGGGGACAGGGTAGGAACTGAAGCTTTCTTT.

The chain uses TRBV19 and TRBJ1-1; TRBD1 aligns across 8 bases. Germline V lookup: CDR1 LNHDA, CDR2 SQIVND (reference sequence). The CDR3 covers 14 residues. The trim removed 3 bases at V and 3 bases at J, leaving 3 bases unmatched. The CDR3 loop reads CASSIRGRYTEAFF. Written as DNA, the CDR3 is TGTGCCAGTAGTATCAGGGGGCGATACACTGAAGCTTTCTTT.

This chain uses TRBV5-1 with TRBJ1-4; D gene ambiguous. This CDR3 has 12 residues. Germline-derived CDR1 and CDR2 are SGHRS and YFSETQ. V was trimmed by 4 bases and J by 8 bases, leaving 9 bases between them. In DNA, the CDR3 is TGCGCCAGCAGCCTAAACCCGGAAAAACTGTTTTTT. This translates into CASSLNPEKLFF. Variable domain in full (rest from reference TRBV5-1 and TRBJ1-4): KAGVTQTPRYLIKTRGQQVTLSCSPISGHRSVSWYQQTPGQGLQFLFEYFSETQRNKGNFPGRFSGRQFSNSRSEMNVSTLELGDSALYLCASSLNPEKLFFGSGTQLSVL.